This TCR beta chain was captured by sequencing in a study of blood T cell repertoires in COVID-19. Study details: Samples came from the United States, Italy and Spain, spanning acute and convalescent COVID-19. PBMCs, B-cell-depleted T cells, or T cells were the source of the cDNA or gDNA that made up the material.

Per the original data handling: Nucleated cell counts were estimated from reference gene primer amplification. Here immunoSEQ multiplex PCR was the method, and the copy in TCRdb shows in-frame clones only, minus some. The D gene and trimming were derived from the DNA, and the V and J assignments and clone size from that table. This sample has tens of thousands of clones, with 70% to 90% found just once. The germline V and J ends were trimmed by 0 bases and 7 bases, with 15 bases remaining between them. Looked up from germline, CDR1 is SEHNR and CDR2 is FQNEAQ (reference sequence). The CDR3 is made up of 16 amino acids.

This clonotype was obtained from a human donor in a cohort sampled during active COVID-19. The sample taken for sequencing was peripheral blood. This chain uses TRBV7-9 with TRBJ1-4, with D possibly being TRBD1 (5 bases). The CDR3 coding sequence is TGTGCCAGCAGCTTAGCGCTTGCAGGGTTTGGTGAAAAACTGTTTTTT. Its protein product is CASSLALAGFGEKLFF.